The rows below give T cell receptor beta chains drawn from one sample of a study of blood T cell repertoires in COVID-19. Using immunoSEQ multiplex PCR, the repertoire was profiled, and TCRdb retains in-frame clones only, with some absent. This sample has fewer than 500,000 clones, with roughly 86% found just once. Sequencing was carried out using PBMCs or T cells enriched from blood (not recorded which). The receptors here all came from a man aged 25 to 40 who had recovered from COVID-19. Both conserved end residues are part of each CDR3.

j_call,v_call,cdr3_aa
TRBJ2-7,TRBV21-1,CASKGLNPHEQYF
TRBJ1-1,TRBV14,CASSQSLWNTEAFF
TRBJ1-1,TRBV28,CASSFVLGDEAFF
TRBJ1-2,TRBV3-1/TRBV3-2,CASSLWSYGYTF
TRBJ1-1,TRBV6-2/TRBV6-3,CASSYSQTGGYTEAFF
TRBJ2-1,TRBV2,CASRASTAALTYNEQFF
TRBJ1-5,TRBV27,CASSPRGVGSNQPQHF
TRBJ2-5,TRBV5-6,CASSLPGGETQYF
TRBJ2-7,TRBV5-1,CASSSRTGAYEQYF
TRBJ2-1,TRBV19,CASNPPPGQGAHNEQFF
TRBJ1-2,TRBV9,CASSVDAGHGTGDYGYTF
TRBJ1-5,TRBV11-2,CASSLGGQGNQPQHF
TRBJ1-6,TRBV15,CATSRDLGQGSPLHF
TRBJ1-1,TRBV29-1,CSLGQGNTEAFF
TRBJ2-7,TRBV12-5,CASGLGTGTLGYEQYF
TRBJ1-1,TRBV10-3,CAISGNLNTEAFF
TRBJ1-1,TRBV11-2,CASSFRSGPVIEAFF
TRBJ1-2,TRBV19,CASGQGGNYGYTF
TRBJ2-3,TRBV5-1,CASTTGLAGGQTDTQYF
TRBJ2-3,TRBV6-1,CASSERAGGPHTQYF
TRBJ2-1,TRBV5-1,CASSSGQGSYNEQFF
TRBJ1-4,TRBV4-1,CASSQVSGGWEKLFF
TRBJ2-7,TRBV27,CASSPGQPVDEQYF
TRBJ1-2,TRBV7-2,CASSLNGRENGYTF
TRBJ1-1,TRBV18,CASSTGMWNTEAFF
TRBJ2-3,TRBV27,CASSLKGAGTDTQYF
TRBJ1-4,TRBV4-1,CASSWAVAEKLFF
TRBJ1-1,TRBV10-2,CASSDWGGTEAFF
TRBJ1-5,TRBV7-8,CASSLARGGALSNQPQHF
TRBJ2-7,TRBV18,CASSLTQGKLSYEQYF
TRBJ1-1,TRBV5-1,CASSVGQNTEAFF
TRBJ2-5,TRBV5-1,CASSSGQPQETQYF
TRBJ2-7,TRBV5-1,CASSFTSGDYEQYF
TRBJ1-5,TRBV10-3,CAISGAGNQPQHF
TRBJ2-1,TRBV5-6,CASSSADRPYNEQFF
TRBJ2-1,TRBV10-1,CASTHRGAGGEGEQFF
TRBJ2-7,TRBV2,CASRGLGGVVSYEQYF
TRBJ1-1,TRBV6-1,CASSESITGNTEAFF
TRBJ2-7,TRBV6-5,CASRRGTGNGEQYF
TRBJ2-1,TRBV5-1,CASSLAPDSYNEQFF
TRBJ1-3,TRBV10-3,CAISEAAALTGNTIYF
TRBJ1-4,TRBV18,CASSPREEKLFF
TRBJ2-3,TRBV11-2,CASSRGLASTSSTDTQYF
TRBJ1-2,TRBV7-2,CASSLGSRVGYTF
TRBJ1-4,TRBV18,CASSPQGVYEKLFF
TRBJ1-4,TRBV5-1,CASSYRGVVDEKLFF